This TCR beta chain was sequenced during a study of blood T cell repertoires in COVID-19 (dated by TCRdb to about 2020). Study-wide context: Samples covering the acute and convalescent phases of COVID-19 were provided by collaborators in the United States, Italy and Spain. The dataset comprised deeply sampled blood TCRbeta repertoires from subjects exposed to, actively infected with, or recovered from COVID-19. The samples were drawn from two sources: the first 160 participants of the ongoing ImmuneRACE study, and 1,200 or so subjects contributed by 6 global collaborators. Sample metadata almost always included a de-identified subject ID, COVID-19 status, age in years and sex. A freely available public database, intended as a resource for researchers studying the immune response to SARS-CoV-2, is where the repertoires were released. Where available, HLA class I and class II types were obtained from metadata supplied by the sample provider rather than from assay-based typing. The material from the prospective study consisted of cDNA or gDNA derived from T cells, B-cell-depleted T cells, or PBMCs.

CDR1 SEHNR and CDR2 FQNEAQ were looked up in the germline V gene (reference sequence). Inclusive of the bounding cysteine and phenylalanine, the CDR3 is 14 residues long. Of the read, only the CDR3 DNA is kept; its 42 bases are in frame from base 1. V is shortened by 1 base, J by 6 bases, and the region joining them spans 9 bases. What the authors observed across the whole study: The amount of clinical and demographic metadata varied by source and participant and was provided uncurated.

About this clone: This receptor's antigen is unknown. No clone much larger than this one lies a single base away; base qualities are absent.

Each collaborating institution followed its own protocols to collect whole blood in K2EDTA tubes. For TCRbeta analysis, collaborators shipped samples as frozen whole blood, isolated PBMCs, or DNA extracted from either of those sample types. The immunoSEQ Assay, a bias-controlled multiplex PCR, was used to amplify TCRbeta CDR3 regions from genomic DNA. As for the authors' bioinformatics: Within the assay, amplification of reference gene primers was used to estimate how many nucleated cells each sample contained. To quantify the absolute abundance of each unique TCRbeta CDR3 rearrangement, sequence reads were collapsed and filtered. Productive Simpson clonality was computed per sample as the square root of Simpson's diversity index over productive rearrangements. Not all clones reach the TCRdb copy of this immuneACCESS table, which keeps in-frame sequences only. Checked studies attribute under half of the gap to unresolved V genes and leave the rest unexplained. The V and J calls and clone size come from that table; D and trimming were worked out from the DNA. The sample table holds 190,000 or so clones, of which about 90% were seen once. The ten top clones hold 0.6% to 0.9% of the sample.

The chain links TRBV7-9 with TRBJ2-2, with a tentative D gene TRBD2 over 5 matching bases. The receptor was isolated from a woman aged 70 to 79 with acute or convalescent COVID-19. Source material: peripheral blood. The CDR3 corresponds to CASSLEEGPGELFF. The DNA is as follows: TGTGCCAGCAGCTTAGAAGAGGGCCCCGGGGAGCTGTTTTTT.